A selection of T cell receptor beta chains follows, all from one sample in a study of shared clonotypes between healthy human individuals. Only in-frame clones appear in the TCRdb table, and some are missing; sequencing was by immunoSEQ multiplex PCR. The data contain millions of clones, 85% to 95% of them singletons. Sequencing was carried out using naive CD4+ T cells from PBMCs. These receptor sequences come from a young man in good health. Some clones in this sample may be carry-over from other donors' samples. The CDR3 runs from the conserved cysteine through the conserved F or W. A D gene is named only where the DNA matches it firmly. Only some rows state a clone size, as once, few, many or a class for expanded clones.

J gene	D gene	V gene	clone size	CDR3 protein	CDR3 DNA
TRBJ1-5	NA	TRBV6-5	NA	CASSPRGVSNQPQHF	TGTGCCAGCAGTCCTAGGGGAGTTAGCAATCAGCCCCAGCATTTT
TRBJ1-5	NA	TRBV30	once	CAWSDVGQPQHF	TGTGCCTGGAGTGACGTTGGACAGCCCCAGCATTTT
TRBJ1-3	NA	TRBV29-1	NA	CSVGDRNSGNTIYF	TGCAGCGTAGGAGACAGGAACTCTGGAAACACCATATATTTT
TRBJ1-5	NA	TRBV25-1	NA	CASGGSNMNQPQHF	TGTGCCAGCGGGGGGTCGAATATGAATCAGCCCCAGCATTTT
TRBJ1-1	NA	TRBV25-1	NA	CASSELGQSMNTEAFF	TGTGCCAGCAGTGAATTGGGACAAAGCATGAACACTGAAGCTTTCTTT
TRBJ1-5	NA	TRBV14	once	CASSQVGRNQPQHF	TGTGCCAGCAGCCAAGTCGGACGCAATCAGCCCCAGCATTTT
TRBJ2-1	TRBD2	TRBV28	NA	CASSSASGSWGSYNEQFF	TGTGCCAGCAGTTCCGCCAGCGGGAGTTGGGGCTCCTACAATGAGCAGTTCTTC
TRBJ1-1	NA	TRBV28	NA	CASRDPTEAFF	TGTGCCAGCAGAGATCCCACTGAAGCTTTCTTT
TRBJ2-1	NA	TRBV7-3	NA	CASSLRRDSYNEQFF	TGTGCCAGCAGCTTGAGGCGTGACTCCTACAATGAGCAGTTCTTC
TRBJ2-2	NA	TRBV7-6	NA	CASSLVAGWQGARSGELFF	TGTGCCAGCAGCTTAGTAGCGGGTTGGCAGGGGGCAAGGAGCGGGGAGCTGTTTTTT
TRBJ2-7	TRBD2	TRBV28	NA	CASSSPGTSGGSSYEQYF	TGTGCCAGCAGTTCGCCCGGGACTAGCGGGGGAAGCTCCTACGAGCAGTACTTC
TRBJ1-1	NA	TRBV5-1	NA	CASRKGQQNTEAFF	TGCGCCAGCAGGAAAGGCCAGCAGAACACTGAAGCTTTCTTT
TRBJ2-1	TRBD2	TRBV4-1	NA	CASSHGRGGSGSYNEQFF	TGCGCCAGCAGCCACGGGCGAGGGGGGAGCGGGAGCTACAATGAGCAGTTCTTC
TRBJ2-7	NA	TRBV28	NA	CASSKGPPPYEQYF	TGTGCCAGCAGCAAGGGCCCCCCTCCCTACGAGCAGTACTTC
TRBJ2-5	NA	TRBV28	NA	CASSLKGPLVAQYF	TGTGCCAGCAGTTTAAAGGGCCCGTTGGTGGCCCAGTACTTC
TRBJ2-1	TRBD2	TRBV6-4	NA	CASSSVTSGSKFF	TGTGCCAGCAGTTCCGTGACTAGCGGGAGTAAGTTCTTC
TRBJ2-7	TRBD2	TRBV5-1	NA	CASRELAGSYEQYF	TGCGCCAGCAGGGAGCTAGCGGGTTCCTACGAGCAGTACTTC
TRBJ1-4	NA	TRBV7-2	NA	CASSLVSTTNEKLFF	TGTGCCAGCAGCTTAGTGTCCACAACTAATGAAAAACTGTTTTTT
TRBJ1-4	NA	TRBV4-2	NA	CASSQVIVATNEKLFF	TGTGCCAGCAGCCAAGTGATAGTTGCAACTAATGAAAAACTGTTTTTT
TRBJ2-2	NA	TRBV5-1	NA	CASSLEGRERTGELFF	TGCGCCAGCAGCTTGGAGGGCAGGGAACGCACCGGGGAGCTGTTTTTT
TRBJ2-1	NA	TRBV6-6	NA	CASSLLEGVRGNEQFF	TGTGCCAGCAGCCTCCTTGAGGGAGTTAGAGGCAATGAGCAGTTCTTC
TRBJ1-2	NA	TRBV28	few	CASSFGGYGYTF	TGTGCCAGCAGTTTTGGGGGGTATGGCTACACCTTC
TRBJ2-7	TRBD2	TRBV5-1	NA	CASSTSGGSYEQYF	TGCGCCAGCAGCACCAGCGGGGGGAGCTACGAGCAGTACTTC
TRBJ1-2	TRBD1	TRBV5-4	NA	CASSYRGLNGYTF	TGTGCCAGCAGCTACAGGGGGCTGAATGGCTACACCTTC
TRBJ1-4	NA	TRBV19	NA	CASSRRETNEKLFF	TGTGCCAGTAGTAGAAGGGAGACTAATGAAAAACTGTTTTTT
TRBJ2-7	TRBD1	TRBV5-1	NA	CASSLLTGEASEQYF	TGCGCCAGCAGCTTGCTGACAGGGGAGGCGAGCGAGCAGTACTTC